These 10 T cell receptor beta chains came from one sample sequenced in a study of blood T cell repertoires in COVID-19. Profiling relied on immunoSEQ multiplex PCR, and the TCRdb table lists in-frame clones only, not all of them. The sample gives about 190,000 clones, roughly 80% of which show up once; over 5% is in the top ten. Sequences were obtained from peripheral blood. The receptors originated from a woman under 40 with acute or convalescent COVID-19.

V usage is TRBV5-1 and J usage is TRBJ1-2; 7 bases match TRBD1. The germline V gene encodes CDR1 SGHRS and CDR2 YFSETQ. CDR3 length: 16 residues. Losses at the gene ends were 4 bases for V and 5 bases for J; bases not matched to a gene: 14. CDR3 sequence reads: CASSLGQITQGYGYTF. CDR3 sequence (DNA): TGCGCCAGCAGCCTGGGACAGATTACCCAGGGGTATGGCTACACCTTC.

As DNA, the CDR3 is TGTGCCAGCAGTTCTCAGGCCACCGGGGAGCTGTTTTTT. Translated: CASSSQATGELFF. The V call is TRBV6-5, the J call TRBJ2-2; no reliable D call. CDR3 size: 13 residues. Germline lookup yields CDR1 MNHEY and CDR2 SVGAGI. V dropped 4 bases and J dropped 4 bases, with 7 bases sitting between them.

This rearrangement joins TRBV7-8 to TRBJ2-1, with a possible D match to TRBD2 (6 bases). There are 14 residues in the CDR3. Trimming removed 5 bases from V and 8 bases from J, with 16 bases in between. Germline-derived CDR1 and CDR2 are SGHVS and FQNEAQ. For the CDR3, the DNA is TGTGCCAGCAGCCGAGGGCCGGGAGATGATGAGCAGTTCTTC. Translated: CASSRGPGDDEQFF.

The chain employs TRBV6-5 and TRBJ1-6; 9 nucleotides agree with TRBD1. V gave up 6 bases and J gave up 10 bases; unmatched junction bases: 4. This CDR3 contains 13 residues. CDR1 is MNHEY, CDR2 SVGAGI, per germline. This CDR3 reads CASRSDRGSPLHF. DNA for the CDR3: TGTGCCAGCAGATCCGACAGGGGGTCACCCCTCCACTTT.

The V gene is TRBV25-1, the J gene TRBJ2-3; 14 bases fit TRBD2. The CDR3 extends over 17 amino acids. The V gene end was trimmed by 5 bases and the J gene end by 2 bases; junction bases not matched to a gene: 6. The V gene's germline CDR1 is MGHDK and CDR2 SYGVNS. The CDR3 DNA reads TGTGCCAGCAGTCCACGACTAGCGGGGGGGGTCACAGATACGCAGTATTTT. This translates into CASSPRLAGGVTDTQYF.

This clone was counted once. The chain is built from TRBV10-3 and TRBJ2-7, with D unclear. Germline assignment: CDR1 ENHRY and CDR2 SYGVKD. V dropped 4 bases and J dropped 2 bases, with 9 bases sitting between them. The CDR3 spans 13 residues. CDR3 loop: CAISGEVAYEQYF. The CDR3, as DNA: TGTGCCATCAGTGGTGAGGTCGCCTACGAGCAGTACTTC.

This clone was picked up a small number of times. The CDR3 sequence is CSVEIQGGEKLFF. The CDR3 DNA sequence: TGCAGCGTTGAGATCCAGGGCGGAGAAAAACTGTTTTTT. V and J are TRBV29-1 and TRBJ1-4; TRBD1 is a possible D gene (5 bases). CDR3 length: 13 amino acids. The germline V and J ends were trimmed by 3 bases and 8 bases, with 13 bases remaining between them. Germline CDR1 is SQVTM and CDR2 is ANQGSEA.

The chain couples TRBV30 to TRBJ1-4, with D perhaps matching TRBD1 (6 bases). Germline CDR1 is GTSNPN and CDR2 is SVGIG (reference sequence). Trimming left V 4 bases short and J 7 bases short, with 19 bases between. The CDR3 consists of 15 residues. As DNA, the CDR3 is TGTGCCTGGATACCAGGGACACTCCGGGGTGAAAAACTGTTTTTT. It specifies CAWIPGTLRGEKLFF.

CDR3 coding DNA: TGTGCCAGCAGTCAGGACAGTCAAGGTTGGGGGCCCCAGCATTTT. Protein product: CASSQDSQGWGPQHF. The J gene is TRBJ1-5, the V gene TRBV3-1 (or the pseudogene TRBV3-2); D is possibly TRBD1 (6 bases). CDR1 is LGHDT and CDR2 is YNNKEL in the germline V gene (reference sequence). This CDR3 comprises 15 residues. Trimming pared 6 bases from V and 9 bases from J, leaving 21 bases between.

The chain's CDR3 is CASSLSRTGVQPQHF. The CDR3, as DNA: TGTGCCAGCAGCCTCTCCCGGACAGGGGTTCAGCCCCAGCATTTT. The rearrangement joins TRBV6-2 or TRBV6-3 to TRBJ1-5; 9 nucleotides match TRBD1. CDR1 is MNHEY, CDR2 SVGEGT, per germline. J lost 6 bases, V lost 6 bases, and 9 bases had no gene match. CDR3 length: 15 residues.